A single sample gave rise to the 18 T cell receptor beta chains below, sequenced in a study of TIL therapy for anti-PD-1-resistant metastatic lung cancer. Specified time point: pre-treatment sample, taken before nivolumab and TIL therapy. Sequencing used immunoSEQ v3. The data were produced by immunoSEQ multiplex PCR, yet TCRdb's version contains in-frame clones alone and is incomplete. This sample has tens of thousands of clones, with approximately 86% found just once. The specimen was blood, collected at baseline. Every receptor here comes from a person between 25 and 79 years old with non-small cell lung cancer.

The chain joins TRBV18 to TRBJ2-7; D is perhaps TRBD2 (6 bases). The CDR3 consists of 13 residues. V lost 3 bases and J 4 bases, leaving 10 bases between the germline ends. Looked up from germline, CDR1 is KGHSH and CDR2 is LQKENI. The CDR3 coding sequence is TGTGCCAGCTCACCCAGGGAGGAGTACGAGCAGTACTTC. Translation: CASSPREEYEQYF.

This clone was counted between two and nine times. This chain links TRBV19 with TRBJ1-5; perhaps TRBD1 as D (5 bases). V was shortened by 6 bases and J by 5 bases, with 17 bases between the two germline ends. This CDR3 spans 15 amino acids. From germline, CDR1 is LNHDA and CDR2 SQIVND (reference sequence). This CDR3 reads CASSPVGAVDQPQHF. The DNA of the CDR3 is TGTGCCAGTAGCCCTGTCGGGGCGGTGGATCAGCCCCAGCATTTT. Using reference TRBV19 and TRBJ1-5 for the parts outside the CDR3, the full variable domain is DGGITQSPKYLFRKEGQNVTLSCEQNLNHDAMYWYRQDPGQGLRLIYYSQIVNDFQKGDIAEGYSVSREKKESFPLTVTSAQKNPTAFYLCASSPVGAVDQPQHFGDGTRLSIL.

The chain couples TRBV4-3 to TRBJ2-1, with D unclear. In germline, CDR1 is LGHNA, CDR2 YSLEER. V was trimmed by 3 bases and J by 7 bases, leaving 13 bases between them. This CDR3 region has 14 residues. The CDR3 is CASSQNAFMNEQFF. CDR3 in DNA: TGCGCCAGCAGCCAGAATGCTTTTATGAATGAGCAGTTCTTC.

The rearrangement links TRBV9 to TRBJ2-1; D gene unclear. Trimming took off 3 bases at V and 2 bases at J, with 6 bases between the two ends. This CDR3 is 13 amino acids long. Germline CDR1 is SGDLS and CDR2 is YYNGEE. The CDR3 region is CASSEGTYNEQFF. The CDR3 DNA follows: TGTGCCAGCAGCGAGGGAACCTACAATGAGCAGTTCTTC. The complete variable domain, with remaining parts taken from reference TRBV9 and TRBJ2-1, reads DSGVTQTPKHLITATGQRVTLRCSPRSGDLSVYWYQQSLDQGLQFLIQYYNGEERAKGNILERFSAQQFPDLHSELNLSSLELGDSALYFCASSEGTYNEQFFGPGTRLTVL.

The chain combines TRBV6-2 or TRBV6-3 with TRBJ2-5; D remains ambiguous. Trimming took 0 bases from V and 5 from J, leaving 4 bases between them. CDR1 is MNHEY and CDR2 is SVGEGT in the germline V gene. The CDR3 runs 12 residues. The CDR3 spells CASSYSVETQYF. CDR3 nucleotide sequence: TGTGCCAGCAGTTACTCGGTGGAGACCCAGTACTTC.

The CDR3 coding sequence is TGCGCCAGCAGGTTGAGGGACAGGGACGCTGAAGCTTTCTTT. It translates to CASRLRDRDAEAFF. The gene calls are TRBV5-1 and TRBJ1-1; 9 positions match TRBD1. CDR1 and CDR2 from the germline V gene are SGHRS and YFSETQ. The junction had 8 bases not matched to a gene; V was cut back by 5 bases and J by 6 bases. The CDR3 sequence is 14 residues long.

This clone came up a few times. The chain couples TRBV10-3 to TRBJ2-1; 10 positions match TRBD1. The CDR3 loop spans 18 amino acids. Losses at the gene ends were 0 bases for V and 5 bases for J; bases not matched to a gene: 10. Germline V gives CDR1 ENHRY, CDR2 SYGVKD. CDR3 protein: CAISESNWGTGADNEQFF. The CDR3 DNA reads TGTGCCATCAGTGAGTCGAATTGGGGGACAGGGGCAGACAATGAGCAGTTCTTC.

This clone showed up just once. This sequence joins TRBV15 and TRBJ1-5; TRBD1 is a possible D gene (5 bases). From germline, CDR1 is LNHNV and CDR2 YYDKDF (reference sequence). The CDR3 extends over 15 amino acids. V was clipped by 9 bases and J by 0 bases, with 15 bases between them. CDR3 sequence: CATRRGAYSNQPQHF. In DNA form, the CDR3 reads TGTGCCACTCGGAGAGGGGCCTATAGCAATCAGCCCCAGCATTTT.

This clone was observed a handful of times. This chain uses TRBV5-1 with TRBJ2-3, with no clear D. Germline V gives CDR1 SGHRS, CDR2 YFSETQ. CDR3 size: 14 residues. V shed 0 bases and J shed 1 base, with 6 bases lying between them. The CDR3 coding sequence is TGCGCCAGCAGCTTGGAGCTAGGCACAGATACGCAGTATTTT. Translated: CASSLELGTDTQYF.

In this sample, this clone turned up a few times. In DNA form, the CDR3 reads TGTGCCAGCAGGGGGACAGCCAACACCGGGGAGCTGTTTTTT. Protein sequence: CASRGTANTGELFF. This chain connects TRBV9 to TRBJ2-2, with 7 bases aligning to TRBD1. After removal of 5 bases from V and 2 bases from J, the junction contained 3 bases not matched to a gene. There are 14 residues in the CDR3. CDR1 is SGDLS, CDR2 YYNGEE, per germline.

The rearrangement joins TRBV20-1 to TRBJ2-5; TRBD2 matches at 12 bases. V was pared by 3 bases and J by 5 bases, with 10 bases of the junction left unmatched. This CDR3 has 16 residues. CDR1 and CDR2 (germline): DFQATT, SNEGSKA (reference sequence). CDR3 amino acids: CSASPASGRARETQYF. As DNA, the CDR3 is TGCAGTGCTAGTCCTGCTAGCGGGAGGGCCCGGGAGACCCAGTACTTC.

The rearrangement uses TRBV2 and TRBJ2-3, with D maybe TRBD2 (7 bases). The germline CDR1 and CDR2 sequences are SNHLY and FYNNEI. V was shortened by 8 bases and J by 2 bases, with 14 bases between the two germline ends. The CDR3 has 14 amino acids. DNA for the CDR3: TGTGCCAGCGGGGGCGGGAGTACCACAGATACGCAGTATTTT. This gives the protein CASGGGSTTDTQYF.

CDR3 DNA: TGTGCCAGCAGCCAAAACAGGGAGACAGATACGCAGTATTTT. Its translation is CASSQNRETDTQYF. J is TRBJ2-3 and V is TRBV3-1 (or the pseudogene TRBV3-2), with D tentatively TRBD1 (6 bases). The CDR3 runs to 14 residues. Trimming shortened V by 2 bases and J by 3 bases, and 9 bases separated the two germline ends. Germline loops: CDR1 LGHDT, CDR2 YNNKEL (reference sequence).

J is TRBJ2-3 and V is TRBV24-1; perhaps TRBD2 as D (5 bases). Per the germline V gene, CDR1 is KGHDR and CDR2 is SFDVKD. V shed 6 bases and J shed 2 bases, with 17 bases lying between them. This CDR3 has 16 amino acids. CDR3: CATSLGISSTTDTQYF. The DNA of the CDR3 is TGTGCCACCAGTCTCGGGATCTCTAGTACCACAGATACGCAGTATTTT.

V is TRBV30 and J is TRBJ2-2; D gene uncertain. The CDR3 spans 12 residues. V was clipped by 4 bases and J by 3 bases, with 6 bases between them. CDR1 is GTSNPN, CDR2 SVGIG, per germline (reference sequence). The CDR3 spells CAWTRDTGELFF. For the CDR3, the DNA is TGTGCCTGGACCCGGGACACCGGGGAGCTGTTTTTT.

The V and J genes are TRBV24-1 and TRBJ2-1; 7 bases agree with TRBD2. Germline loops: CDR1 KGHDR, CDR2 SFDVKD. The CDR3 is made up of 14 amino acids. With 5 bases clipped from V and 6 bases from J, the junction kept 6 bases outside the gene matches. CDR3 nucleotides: TGTGCCACCAGTGCTCGCGGGAGTATCAATGAGCAGTTCTTC. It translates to CATSARGSINEQFF.

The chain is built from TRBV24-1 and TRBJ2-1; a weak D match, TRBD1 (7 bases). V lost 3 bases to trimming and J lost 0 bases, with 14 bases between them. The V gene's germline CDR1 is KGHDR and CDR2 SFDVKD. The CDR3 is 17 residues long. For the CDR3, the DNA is TGTGCCACCAGTGATCCAGGGGGAGGTAGCTCCTACAATGAGCAGTTCTTC. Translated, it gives CATSDPGGGSSYNEQFF.

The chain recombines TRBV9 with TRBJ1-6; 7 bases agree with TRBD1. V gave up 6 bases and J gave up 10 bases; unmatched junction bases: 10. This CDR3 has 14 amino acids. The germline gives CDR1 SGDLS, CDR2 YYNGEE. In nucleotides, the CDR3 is TGTGCCAGCACGCCCAACGACAGGGTCTCACCCCTCCACTTT. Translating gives CASTPNDRVSPLHF.